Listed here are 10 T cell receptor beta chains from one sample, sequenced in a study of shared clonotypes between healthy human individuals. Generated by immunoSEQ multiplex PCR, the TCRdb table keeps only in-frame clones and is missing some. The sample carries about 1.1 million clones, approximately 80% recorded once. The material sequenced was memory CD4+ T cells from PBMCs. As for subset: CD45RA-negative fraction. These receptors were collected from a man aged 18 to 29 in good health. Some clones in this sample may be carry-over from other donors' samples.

The CDR3 DNA is TGTGCCTGGAGATCTAGCGGACAAGAGACCCAGTACTTC. This codes for CAWRSSGQETQYF. The chain employs TRBV30 and TRBJ2-5; 7 positions match TRBD2. Germline-derived CDR1 and CDR2 are GTSNPN and SVGIG (reference sequence). The CDR3 is 13 residues long. The junction had 3 bases not matched to a gene; V was cut back by 3 bases and J by 2 bases.

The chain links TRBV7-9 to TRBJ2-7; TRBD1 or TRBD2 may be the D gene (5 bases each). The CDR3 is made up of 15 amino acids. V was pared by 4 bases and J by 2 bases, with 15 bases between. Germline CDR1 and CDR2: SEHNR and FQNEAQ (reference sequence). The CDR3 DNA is TGTGCCAGCAGCTCCTGGGACCGCCTCCCCTACGAGCAGTACTTC. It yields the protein CASSSWDRLPYEQYF.

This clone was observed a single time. The CDR3 reads CASSFRDFVNGELFF. CDR3 sequence (DNA): TGTGCCAGCAGCTTCCGGGACTTCGTGAACGGGGAGCTGTTTTTT. The chain recombines TRBV7-9 with TRBJ2-2; weak D call: TRBD2 (6 bases). The V gene's germline CDR1 is SEHNR and CDR2 FQNEAQ (reference sequence). This CDR3 is built from 15 residues. Trimming took off 3 bases at V and 7 bases at J, with 15 bases between the two ends.

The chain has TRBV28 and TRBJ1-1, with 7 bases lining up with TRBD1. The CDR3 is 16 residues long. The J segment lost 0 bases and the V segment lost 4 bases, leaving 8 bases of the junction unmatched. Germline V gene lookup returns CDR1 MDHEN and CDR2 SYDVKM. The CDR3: CASSSITGTVNTEAFF. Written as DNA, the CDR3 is TGTGCCAGCAGTTCGATCACCGGGACAGTGAACACTGAAGCTTTCTTT.

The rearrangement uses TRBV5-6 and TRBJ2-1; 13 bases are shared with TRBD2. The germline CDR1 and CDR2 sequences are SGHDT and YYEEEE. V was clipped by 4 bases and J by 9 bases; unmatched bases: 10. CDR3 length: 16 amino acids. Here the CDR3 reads CASSPWTSGRGGEQFF. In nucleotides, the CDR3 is TGTGCCAGCAGCCCATGGACTAGCGGGAGAGGGGGTGAGCAGTTCTTC.

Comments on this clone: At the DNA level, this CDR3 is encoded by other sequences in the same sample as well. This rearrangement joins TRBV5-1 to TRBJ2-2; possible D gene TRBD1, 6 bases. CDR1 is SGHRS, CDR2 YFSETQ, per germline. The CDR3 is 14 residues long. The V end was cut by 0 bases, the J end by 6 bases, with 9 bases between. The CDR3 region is CASSLDPGAGELFF. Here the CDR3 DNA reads TGCGCCAGCAGCTTGGACCCAGGGGCCGGGGAGCTGTTTTTT.

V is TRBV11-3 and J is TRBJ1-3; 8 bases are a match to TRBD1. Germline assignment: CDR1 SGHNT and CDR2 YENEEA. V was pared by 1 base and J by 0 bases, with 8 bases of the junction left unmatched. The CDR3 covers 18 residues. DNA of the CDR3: TGTGCCAGCAGCTTAGCCGTCTGGACAGGGCTCTCTGGAAACACCATATATTTT. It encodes CASSLAVWTGLSGNTIYF.

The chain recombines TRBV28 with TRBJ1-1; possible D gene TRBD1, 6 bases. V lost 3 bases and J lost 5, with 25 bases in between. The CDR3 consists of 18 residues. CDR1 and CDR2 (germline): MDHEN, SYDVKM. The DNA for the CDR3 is TGTGCCAGCAGTTTTGGGGCCTCACTGAGGGGGGGCATAACTGAAGCTTTCTTT. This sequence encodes CASSFGASLRGGITEAFF. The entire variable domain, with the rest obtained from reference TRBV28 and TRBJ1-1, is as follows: DVKVTQSSRYLVKRTGEKVFLECVQDMDHENMFWYRQDPGLGLRLIYFSYDVKMKEKGDIPEGYSVSREKKERFSLILESASTNQTSMYLCASSFGASLRGGITEAFFGQGTRLTVV.

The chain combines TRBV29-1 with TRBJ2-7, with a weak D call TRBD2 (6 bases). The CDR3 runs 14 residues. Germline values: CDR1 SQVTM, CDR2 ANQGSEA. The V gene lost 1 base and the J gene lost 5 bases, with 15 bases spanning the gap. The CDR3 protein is CSVEVGGEGDEQYF. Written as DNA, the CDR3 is TGCAGCGTTGAAGTGGGGGGTGAGGGAGACGAGCAGTACTTC.

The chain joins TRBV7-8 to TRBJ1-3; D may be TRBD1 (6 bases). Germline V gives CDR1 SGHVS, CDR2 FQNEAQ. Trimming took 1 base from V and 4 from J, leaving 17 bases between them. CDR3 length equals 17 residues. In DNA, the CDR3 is TGTGCCAGCAGCTTAGGCCCAACAGGGAAAGGAGGAAACACCATATATTTT. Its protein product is CASSLGPTGKGGNTIYF.